What follows are 21 T cell receptor beta chains derived from one specimen sequenced in a study of blood T cells in healthy people across ages. PCR was performed a second time for about 6 to 12 cycles using a sample-barcoded 5' primer and a J-beta primer mix. TCRdb re-derived calls from the 5' RACE reads in MiXCR, one entry per CDR3 protein. The sample holds about 540,000 distinct CDR3 sequences, about 25% seen once. These records were also assigned to another study, of T cells of mothers and their children.

Sample: blood. These receptors were collected from a boy aged 5 to 17 in good health.

This chain joins TRBV20-1 and TRBJ2-3; D possibly uses TRBD1 or TRBD2 (6 bases each). The CDR3 spans 15 residues. Germline V lookup: CDR1 DFQATT, CDR2 SNEGSKA (reference sequence). The germline V and J ends were trimmed by 3 bases and 1 base, with 14 bases remaining between them. Here the CDR3 DNA reads TGCAGTGCTAGGGAGTGGGGGGCACGCACAGATACGCAGTATTTT. Amino acids: CSAREWGARTDTQYF.

This clonotype has ten or more counts. The junction shows a germline mismatch at one end, possibly a read error. The chain is built from TRBV4-1 and TRBJ2-2; 8 bases align to TRBD1. The CDR3 has 15 amino acids. The germline V gene has CDR1 MGHRA and CDR2 YSYEKL. This CDR3 is CASSPGQGNTGELFF. DNA for the CDR3: TGTGCCAGCAGTCCAGGACAGGGGAACACCGGGGAGCTGTTTTTT.

The chain employs TRBV20-1 and TRBJ2-1, with 9 bases matching TRBD2. With 3 bases clipped from V and 4 bases from J, the junction kept 10 bases outside the gene matches. Germline CDR1 DFQATT, CDR2 SNEGSKA (reference sequence). This CDR3 has 16 amino acids. The CDR3: CSASSLAGMRYNEQFF. The CDR3 DNA is TGCAGTGCTAGTAGCCTAGCGGGGATGAGATACAATGAGCAGTTCTTC.

V is TRBV20-1 and J is TRBJ2-3, with TRBD2 matching over 9 bases. The CDR3 totals 16 residues. After removal of 3 bases from V and 5 bases from J, the junction contained 12 bases not matched to a gene. Looked up from germline, CDR1 is DFQATT and CDR2 is SNEGSKA (reference sequence). CDR3 DNA sequence: TGCAGTGCTAGCCTCAGGCGAGCGGGAGGTCTAGATACGCAGTATTTT. Translated, it gives CSASLRRAGGLDTQYF.

This clonotype was counted a few times. The V call is TRBV7-6, the J call TRBJ2-5; 7 nucleotides line up with TRBD2. Germline V gene lookup returns CDR1 SGHVS and CDR2 FNYEAQ. V gave up 1 base and J gave up 11 bases; unmatched junction bases: 10. The CDR3 contains 14 residues. In DNA form, the CDR3 reads TGTGCCAGCAGCTTAGAAGCGGGTGGGAGGGAGCAGTACTTC. Translated: CASSLEAGGREQYF.

The rearrangement uses TRBV2 and TRBJ1-5, with unresolved D. The CDR3 consists of 13 residues. V was shortened by 9 bases and J by 6 bases, with 15 bases between the two germline ends. CDR1 SNHLY and CDR2 FYNNEI come from the germline V gene. CDR3 sequence: CASLGGGGQPQHF. The DNA for the CDR3 is TGTGCCAGTCTTGGAGGAGGAGGTCAGCCCCAGCATTTT.

The chain carries TRBV12-3 or TRBV12-4 and TRBJ2-7, with 13 bases identical to TRBD2. The CDR3 covers 16 residues. V lost 3 bases, J lost 6 bases, and 8 bases stayed unmatched. This CDR3 reads CASSFLLAGGPREQYF. Here the CDR3 DNA reads TGTGCCAGCAGTTTCCTACTAGCGGGGGGGCCCCGCGAGCAGTACTTC.

The chain is built from TRBV20-1 and TRBJ2-7, with 8 nucleotides matching TRBD1. The V and J ends lost 6 bases and 3 bases, in that order; junction bases with no gene match: 7. Germline V gene sequence: CDR1 DFQATT, CDR2 SNEGSKA (reference sequence). The CDR3 length is 13 residues. The chain's CDR3 is CSALGQGFYEQYF. Here the CDR3 DNA reads TGCAGTGCCTTAGGACAGGGTTTCTACGAGCAGTACTTC.

This chain joins TRBV12-3 or TRBV12-4 and TRBJ2-3; a weak D match, TRBD2 (5 bases). The CDR3 sequence is 15 residues long. V was clipped by 6 bases and J by 6 bases, with 19 bases between them. The CDR3 nucleotides read TGTGCCAGCAGCCGACGGAGAGGGAGCAAGGATACGCAGTATTTT. The encoded protein is CASSRRRGSKDTQYF.

This clonotype appeared a few times. For the CDR3, the DNA is TGTGCCAGCAGCTTAAGGGCTAGCGGGAGGTCCTCCTACAATGAGCAGTTCTTC. Translating it yields CASSLRASGRSSYNEQFF. This sequence joins TRBV7-8 and TRBJ2-1; 11 bases are shared with TRBD2. After removal of 2 bases from V and 0 bases from J, the junction contained 6 bases not matched to a gene. The germline gives CDR1 SGHVS, CDR2 FQNEAQ. The CDR3 contains 18 residues.

There are a few counts of this clonotype. The genes are TRBV7-2 and TRBJ2-3; 9 nucleotides align to TRBD2. The CDR3 is 18 residues long. V gave up 0 bases and J gave up 4 bases; unmatched junction bases: 11. Germline V lookup: CDR1 SGHTA, CDR2 FQGNSA. The CDR3 is CASSLASLAGGVADTQYF. The DNA of the CDR3 is TGTGCCAGCAGCTTAGCTTCTTTGGCGGGAGGGGTAGCAGATACGCAGTATTTT.

This clonotype was observed a few times. The V call is TRBV2, the J call TRBJ2-7; 7 bases match TRBD2. Unmatched junction bases numbered 8, after V lost 8 bases and J lost 4 bases. This CDR3 contains 13 residues. Looked up from germline, CDR1 is SNHLY and CDR2 is FYNNEI. The CDR3: CASWAGRGYEQYF. Written as DNA, the CDR3 is TGTGCCAGCTGGGCGGGGAGGGGATACGAGCAGTACTTC.

V and J are TRBV12-3 or TRBV12-4 and TRBJ1-1, with 8 positions matching TRBD1. Losses at the gene ends were 6 bases for V and 5 bases for J; bases not matched to a gene: 5. The CDR3 extends over 13 amino acids. The CDR3 reads CASREQGGTEAFF. DNA for the CDR3: TGTGCCAGCAGGGAACAGGGGGGTACTGAAGCTTTCTTT.

This rearrangement joins TRBV11-2 to TRBJ1-2; D is ambiguous. The CDR3 runs to 14 residues. Germline CDR1 is SGHAT and CDR2 is FQNNGV. Trimming removed 1 base from V and 6 bases from J, with 12 bases in between. CDR3 DNA: TGTGCCAGCAGCTTAGTTGGACGAGTTAATGGCTACACCTTC. This sequence encodes CASSLVGRVNGYTF.

The chain is built from TRBV6-2 or TRBV6-3 and TRBJ2-3; TRBD1 might be the D (6 bases). CDR3 length: 15 residues. Trimming shortened V by 2 bases and J by 1 base, and 10 bases separated the two germline ends. Germline values: CDR1 MNHEY, CDR2 SVGEGT. The CDR3 here is CASSYDRPRTDTQYF. The CDR3 DNA reads TGTGCCAGCAGTTACGACAGGCCCCGCACAGATACGCAGTATTTT.

This clonotype occurred a few times. The gene calls are TRBV4-3 and TRBJ2-5; no clear D. The end of the DNA is better explained by TRBJ2-7, so the J call may be wrong. CDR1 is LGHNA, CDR2 YSLEER, per germline. CDR3 length: 13 amino acids. For the CDR3, the DNA is TGCGCCAGCAGCCCGCAAATCAACTACGAGCAGTACTTC. Amino acids: CASSPQINYEQYF.

The rearrangement links TRBV29-1 to TRBJ2-3, with D uncertain. Germline V lookup: CDR1 SQVTM, CDR2 ANQGSEA. The CDR3 spans 15 residues. V gave up 7 bases and J gave up 4 bases, with 21 bases separating them. DNA of the CDR3: TGCAGCGCCAAGCCAGCAGAGTCAAGAGCAGATACGCAGTATTTT. It encodes CSAKPAESRADTQYF.

In its sample, this clonotype was seen a few times. This sequence joins TRBV9 and TRBJ2-3; a weak D match, TRBD2 (5 bases). V gave up 1 base and J gave up 2 bases, with 14 bases separating them. Germline V gene data show CDR1 as SGDLS and CDR2 as YYNGEE. The length of the CDR3 is 16 residues. Here the CDR3 DNA reads TGTGCCAGCAGCGTACGCGGATCCGGACTCACAGATACGCAGTATTTT. Translated: CASSVRGSGLTDTQYF.

This clonotype showed up just a few times. The V gene is TRBV12-3 or TRBV12-4, the J gene TRBJ1-1; the match to TRBD1 covers 7 bases. V dropped 7 bases and J dropped 5; count of bases not matched to a gene: 7. There are 13 residues in the CDR3. This chain's CDR3 is CASTLQGRTEAFF. CDR3 bases: TGTGCCAGCACCTTACAGGGGCGGACTGAAGCTTTCTTT.

This clonotype has just a few counts. V gene TRBV6-6 combines with J gene TRBJ2-5; D remains ambiguous. CDR3 length: 13 amino acids. The V and J ends lost 0 bases and 4 bases respectively, with 6 bases between them. CDR1 is MNHNY, CDR2 SVGAGI, per germline (reference sequence). CDR3 sequence reads: CASSYSRRETQYF. DNA of the CDR3: TGTGCCAGCAGTTACTCTAGAAGAGAGACCCAGTACTTC.

This chain connects TRBV3-1 to TRBJ2-1; D is perhaps TRBD2 (6 bases). This CDR3 is built from 14 residues. CDR1 is LGHDT and CDR2 is YNNKEL in the germline V gene (reference sequence). The germline V and J ends were trimmed by 4 bases and 4 bases, with 11 bases remaining between them. CDR3 in amino acids: CASSRSGEYNEQFF. As DNA, the CDR3 is TGTGCCAGCAGCCGGTCGGGAGAGTACAATGAGCAGTTCTTC.